This T cell receptor beta chain came from a study of shared clonotypes between healthy human individuals. Study-level information: Three plates were used per donor for CD4 naive, three for CD4 memory, two for CD8 naive and one for CD8 memory.

As defined, naive CD8 cells were CD45RO-negative and positively selected for CCR7, with terminally differentiated effector memory CD45RA+ cells excluded. It was 150 to 250 ng DNA, about 30,000 T cell genomes, that sorted-subset replicate PCRs used. In the authors' methods: Junction-only sequences without quality scores were provided by ImmunoSEQ, so filtering was different. The table came from immunoSEQ multiplex PCR; TCRdb's copy has only in-frame clones and leaves some out. Clone size and V and J calls were adopted from that table, with D and trimming inferred from the DNA. The top ten clones hold 1.5% to 2% of a sample with about 2.1 million clones, just over 90% of them seen once. The study, taken as a whole, reports: It was observed that 5% to 6.5% of naive CD4 clonotypes were shared across several donors.

Trimming removed 4 bases from V and 3 bases from J, with 12 bases in between. Per germline, CDR1 SGDLS and CDR2 YYNGEE. The CDR3 length is 14 residues. With regard to this clone: What it binds is unknown.

The material sequenced was naive CD8+ T cells from PBMCs. This receptor was taken from a man younger than 35 in good health. Some clones in this sample may be carry-over from other donors' samples. This chain uses TRBV9 with TRBJ2-3; D ambiguous. CDR3 sequence: CASSQSDGTDTQYF. CDR3 in DNA: TGTGCCAGCAGCCAGTCTGACGGAACAGATACGCAGTATTTT.